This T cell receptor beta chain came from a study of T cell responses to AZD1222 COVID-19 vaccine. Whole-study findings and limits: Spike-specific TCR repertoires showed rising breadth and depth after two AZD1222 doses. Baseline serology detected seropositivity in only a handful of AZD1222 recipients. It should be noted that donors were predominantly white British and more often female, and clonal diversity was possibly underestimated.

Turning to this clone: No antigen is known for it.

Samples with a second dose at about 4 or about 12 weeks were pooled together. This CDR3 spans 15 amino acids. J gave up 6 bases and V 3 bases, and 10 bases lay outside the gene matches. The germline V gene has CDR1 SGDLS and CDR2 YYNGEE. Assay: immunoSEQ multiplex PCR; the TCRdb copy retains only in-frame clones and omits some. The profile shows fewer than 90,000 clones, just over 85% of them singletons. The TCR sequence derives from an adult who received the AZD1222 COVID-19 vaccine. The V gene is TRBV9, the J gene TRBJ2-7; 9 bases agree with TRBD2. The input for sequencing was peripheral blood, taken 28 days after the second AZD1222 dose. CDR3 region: CASSAAGTSFREQYF. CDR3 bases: TGTGCCAGCAGCGCCGCGGGGACTAGCTTTCGCGAGCAGTACTTC.